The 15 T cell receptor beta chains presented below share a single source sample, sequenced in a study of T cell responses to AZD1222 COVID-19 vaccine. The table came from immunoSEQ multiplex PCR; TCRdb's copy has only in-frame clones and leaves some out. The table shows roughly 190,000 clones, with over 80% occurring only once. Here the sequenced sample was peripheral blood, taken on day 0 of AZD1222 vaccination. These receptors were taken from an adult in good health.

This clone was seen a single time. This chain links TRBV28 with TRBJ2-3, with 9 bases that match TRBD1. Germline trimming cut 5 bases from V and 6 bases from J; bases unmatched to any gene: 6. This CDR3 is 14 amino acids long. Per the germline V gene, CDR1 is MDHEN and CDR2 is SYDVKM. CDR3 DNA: TGTGCCAGCAGTGCACAGGGGGCAGGGGATACGCAGTATTTT. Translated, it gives CASSAQGAGDTQYF.

The CDR3 region is CASSVVDQLGTQYF. The CDR3 DNA reads TGTGCCAGCAGCGTAGTAGATCAACTCGGGACCCAGTACTTC. The chain carries TRBV9 and TRBJ2-5; D not certain. There are 14 residues in the CDR3. Trimming removed 0 bases from V and 7 bases from J, with 13 bases in between. From germline, CDR1 is SGDLS and CDR2 YYNGEE.

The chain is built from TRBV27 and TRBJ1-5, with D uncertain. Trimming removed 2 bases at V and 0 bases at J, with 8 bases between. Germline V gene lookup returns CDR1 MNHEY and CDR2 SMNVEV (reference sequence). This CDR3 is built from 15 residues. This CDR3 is CASSLASNSNQPQHF. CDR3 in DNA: TGTGCCAGCAGTTTAGCGAGTAATAGCAATCAGCCCCAGCATTTT.

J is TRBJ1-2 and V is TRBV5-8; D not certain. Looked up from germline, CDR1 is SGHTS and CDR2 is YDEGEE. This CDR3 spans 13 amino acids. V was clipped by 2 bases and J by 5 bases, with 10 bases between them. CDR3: CASSFKGLYGYTF. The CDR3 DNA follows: TGTGCCAGCAGCTTTAAGGGCTTATATGGCTACACCTTC.

CDR3 coding DNA: TGCGCCAGCAGCCAGGACTCGACAGGTAGCTCCTATAATTCACCCCTCCACTTT. Encoded protein: CASSQDSTGSSYNSPLHF. V is TRBV4-3 and J is TRBJ1-6, with D possibly being TRBD1 (6 bases). CDR3 length equals 18 residues. V lost 3 bases and J 0 bases, leaving 15 bases between the germline ends. CDR1 and CDR2 from the germline V gene are LGHNA and YSLEER.

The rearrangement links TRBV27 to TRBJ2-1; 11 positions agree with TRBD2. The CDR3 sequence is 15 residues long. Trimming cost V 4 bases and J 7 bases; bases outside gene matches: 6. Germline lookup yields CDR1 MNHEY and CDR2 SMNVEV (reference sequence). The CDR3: CASSYLAGGRNEQFF. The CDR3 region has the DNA TGTGCCAGCAGTTACCTAGCGGGGGGTCGGAATGAGCAGTTCTTC.

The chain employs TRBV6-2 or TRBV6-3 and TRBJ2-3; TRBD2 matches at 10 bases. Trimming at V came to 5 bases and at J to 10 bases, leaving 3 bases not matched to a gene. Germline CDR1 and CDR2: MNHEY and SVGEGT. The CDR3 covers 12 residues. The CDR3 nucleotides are TGTGCCAGCAGTAGACTAGCGGGTGCGCAGTATTTT. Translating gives CASSRLAGAQYF.

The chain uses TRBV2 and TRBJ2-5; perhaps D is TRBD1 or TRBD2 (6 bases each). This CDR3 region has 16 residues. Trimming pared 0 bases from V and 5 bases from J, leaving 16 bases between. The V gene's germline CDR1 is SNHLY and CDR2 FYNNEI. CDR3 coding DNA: TGTGCCAGCAGTGAAGCTGGGGGGCCCTCAGGGGAGACCCAGTACTTC. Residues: CASSEAGGPSGETQYF.

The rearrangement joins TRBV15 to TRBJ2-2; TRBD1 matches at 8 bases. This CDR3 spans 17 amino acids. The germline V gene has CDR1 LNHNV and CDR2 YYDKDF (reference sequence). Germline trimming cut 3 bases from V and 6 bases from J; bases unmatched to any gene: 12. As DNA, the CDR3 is TGTGCCACCAGCAGTACCGAAAGGACAGGGCCCCCCGGGGAGCTGTTTTTT. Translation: CATSSTERTGPPGELFF.

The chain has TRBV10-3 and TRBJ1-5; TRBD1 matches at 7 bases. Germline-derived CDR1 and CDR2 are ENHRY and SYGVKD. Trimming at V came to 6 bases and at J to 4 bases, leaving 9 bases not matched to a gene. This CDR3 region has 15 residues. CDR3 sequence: CAISKGALGNQPQHF. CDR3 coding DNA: TGTGCCATCAGCAAGGGGGCTTTAGGAAATCAGCCCCAGCATTTT.

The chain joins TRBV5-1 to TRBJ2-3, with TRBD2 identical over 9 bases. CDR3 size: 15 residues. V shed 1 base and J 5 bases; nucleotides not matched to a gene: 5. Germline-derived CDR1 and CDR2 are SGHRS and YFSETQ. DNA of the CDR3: TGCGCCAGCAGCTTGTTGGGACTAGCTAGAGATACGCAGTATTTT. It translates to CASSLLGLARDTQYF. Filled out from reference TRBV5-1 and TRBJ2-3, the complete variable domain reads KAGVTQTPRYLIKTRGQQVTLSCSPISGHRSVSWYQQTPGQGLQFLFEYFSETQRNKGNFPGRFSGRQFSNSRSEMNVSTLELGDSALYLCASSLLGLARDTQYFGPGTRLTVL.

The CDR3 sequence is CASSQFLLSPDTQYF. CDR3 sequence (DNA): TGTGCCAGCAGCCAATTTCTCCTGTCCCCCGATACGCAGTATTTT. The J gene is TRBJ2-3, the V gene TRBV7-6; D not resolved. The germline V and J ends were trimmed by 5 bases and 6 bases, with 18 bases remaining between them. CDR1 SGHVS and CDR2 FNYEAQ come from the germline V gene. CDR3 length equals 15 residues.

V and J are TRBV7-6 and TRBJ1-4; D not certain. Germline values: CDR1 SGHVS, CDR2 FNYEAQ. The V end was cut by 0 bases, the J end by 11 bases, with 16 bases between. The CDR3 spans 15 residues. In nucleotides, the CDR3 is TGTGCCAGCAGCTTAGCGAGCAGGTTCCAAGACAAACTGTTTTTT. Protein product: CASSLASRFQDKLFF.

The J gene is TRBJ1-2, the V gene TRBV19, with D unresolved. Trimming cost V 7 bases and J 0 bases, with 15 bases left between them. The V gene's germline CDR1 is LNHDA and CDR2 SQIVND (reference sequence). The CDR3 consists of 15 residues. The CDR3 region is CASMAALKSNYGYTF. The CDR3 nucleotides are TGTGCCAGTATGGCAGCATTAAAATCTAACTATGGCTACACCTTC.

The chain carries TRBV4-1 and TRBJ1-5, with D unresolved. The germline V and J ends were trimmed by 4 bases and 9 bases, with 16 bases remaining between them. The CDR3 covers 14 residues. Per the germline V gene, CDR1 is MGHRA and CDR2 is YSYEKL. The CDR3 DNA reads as TGCGCCAGCAGCCTGGGCCCCCAGGTGGGGCCCCAGCATTTT. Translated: CASSLGPQVGPQHF.